This is a list of T cell receptor beta chains from one sample in a study of PD-1 blockade in classical Hodgkin lymphoma. Measured with immunoSEQ multiplex PCR; TCRdb has only the in-frame clones, and not every one. The top ten clones hold around 2.7% of a sample with tens of thousands of clones, 75% to 95% of them seen once. The specimen was peripheral blood mononuclear cells (PBMCs), collected before the fourth cycle of nivolumab. These receptors were collected from a human donor with classical Hodgkin lymphoma. Both conserved end residues are part of each CDR3. The order of the fields is V gene, CDR3 length, J gene, clone size, D gene, CDR3 protein, CDR3 DNA. A D gene is named only where the DNA matches it firmly. Only part of the rows carry a size: once, few, many, or a class if the clone is expanded.

TRBV19	13	TRBJ2-5	-	TRBD1	CASSQRQGETQYF	TGTGCCAGTAGTCAACGACAGGGGGAGACCCAGTACTTC
TRBV4-3	16	TRBJ2-3	-	-	CASSQGPAYLGSTQYF	TGCGCCAGCAGCCAAGGTCCTGCCTATCTTGGCAGTACGCAGTATTTT
TRBV6-1	13	TRBJ1-1	-	-	CASCVGVGTEAFF	TGTGCCAGTTGCGTGGGGGTTGGGACTGAAGCTTTCTTT
TRBV30	18	TRBJ2-5	few	TRBD1	CAWSLRWGTDRYQETQYF	TGTGCCTGGAGTCTCCGATGGGGGACAGATCGTTACCAAGAGACCCAGTACTTC
TRBV14	17	TRBJ2-2	-	TRBD2	CASSPTSGGAEVGELFF	TGTGCCAGCAGCCCCACTAGCGGGGGGGCCGAGGTCGGGGAGCTGTTTTTT
TRBV11-2	14	TRBJ2-7	-	TRBD2	CASTQDLAGVAQYF	TGTGCCAGCACCCAAGATCTAGCGGGGGTCGCGCAGTACTTC
TRBV29-1	14	TRBJ1-2	-	-	CSVLPANANYGYTF	TGCAGCGTTTTGCCAGCCAATGCTAACTATGGCTACACCTTC
TRBV7-2	12	TRBJ1-6	-	-	CASSLVNSPLHF	TGTGCCAGCAGCTTAGTAAATTCACCCCTCCACTTT
TRBV19	16	TRBJ2-6	-	-	CASSIDGRARANVLTF	TGTGCCAGTAGTATAGATGGGCGGGCTCGGGCCAACGTCCTGACTTTC
TRBV30	14	TRBJ1-1	few	-	CAWSVHQTNTEAFF	TGTGCCTGGAGTGTACACCAGACTAACACTGAAGCTTTCTTT
TRBV7-2	16	TRBJ1-1	-	TRBD1	CASSSNPGTGNTEAFF	TGTGCCAGCAGCTCCAATCCCGGGACAGGGAACACTGAAGCTTTCTTT
TRBV9	13	TRBJ2-2	once	-	CASSVVHTGELFF	TGTGCCAGCAGCGTAGTCCACACCGGGGAGCTGTTTTTT
TRBV10-1	14	TRBJ2-7	-	TRBD1	CASSSSTGGAGQYF	TGCGCCAGCAGTTCGTCGACAGGGGGCGCAGGGCAGTACTTC
TRBV15	18	TRBJ2-3	-	TRBD2	CATSWGLAGETSTDTQYF	TGTGCCACCAGCTGGGGACTAGCGGGGGAGACTAGCACAGATACGCAGTATTTT
TRBV5-6	14	TRBJ1-5	-	-	CASSREQSGQPQHF	TGTGCCAGCAGCCGAGAACAATCGGGGCAGCCCCAGCATTTT
TRBV2	13	TRBJ1-1	-	-	CASSEGRNTEAFF	TGTGCCAGCAGTGAAGGGAGGAACACTGAAGCTTTCTTT
TRBV6-5	15	TRBJ2-7	-	-	CASSYMAGNLYEQYF	TGTGCCAGCAGTTACATGGCGGGGAACCTTTACGAGCAGTACTTC
TRBV11-2	16	TRBJ1-6	-	-	CASSLELNRPNSPLHF	TGTGCCAGCAGCTTAGAATTAAACAGACCAAATTCACCCCTCCACTTT
TRBV30	17	TRBJ2-1	-	TRBD2	CAWRALGLAGSYNEQFF	TGTGCCTGGAGGGCATTGGGACTAGCGGGGTCCTACAATGAGCAGTTCTTC
TRBV5-4	15	TRBJ2-3	-	TRBD1	CASSLGGQGTDTQYF	TGTGCCAGCAGCTTGGGGGGACAGGGAACAGATACGCAGTATTTT
TRBV13	17	TRBJ1-6	-	TRBD1	CASSLDRGRPYNSPLHF	TGTGCCAGCAGCTTGGACAGGGGGCGCCCCTATAATTCACCCCTCCACTTT
TRBV29-1	16	TRBJ1-1	many	-	CSVEDPSGEANTEAFF	TGCAGCGTTGAAGACCCGTCGGGCGAGGCGAACACTGAAGCTTTCTTT
TRBV9	14	TRBJ1-4	-	TRBD1	CASSPGTGVEKLFF	TGTGCCAGCAGCCCCGGGACAGGGGTGGAAAAACTGTTTTTT